A single sample is the source of the 8 T cell receptor beta chains below, sequenced in a study of early T cells in non-severe SARS-CoV-2 infection. Each CDR3 protein is one row after TCRdb ran MiXCR on the 5' RACE reads. The sample gives approximately 76,000 distinct CDR3 sequences, over 9% of which show up once; about 4.8% is in the top ten. The sequencing input was whole blood. Source of these receptors: an adult who was a healthcare worker with PCR-confirmed SARS-CoV-2 infection or an uninfected control (not recorded which).

This chain connects TRBV10-3 to TRBJ1-1; weak D call: TRBD1 (6 bases). V lost 2 bases to trimming and J lost 0 bases, with 10 bases between them. The CDR3 is 15 residues long. Germline V gene data show CDR1 as ENHRY and CDR2 as SYGVKD. CDR3 nucleotide sequence: TGTGCCATCAGTGAGGGGGGGGCGTTGAACACTGAAGCTTTCTTT. Translation gives CAISEGGALNTEAFF.

The chain is built from TRBV4-2 and TRBJ2-3; TRBD2 aligns across 8 bases. The germline gives CDR1 LGHNA, CDR2 YNFKEQ. The CDR3 runs to 15 residues. J was trimmed by 5 bases and V by 1 base; bases with no gene match: 5. The CDR3 spells CASSQAGGHEDTQYF. The CDR3 bases are TGTGCCAGCAGCCAAGCGGGGGGGCATGAAGATACGCAGTATTTT.

This clonotype was seen a few times. V is TRBV5-1 and J is TRBJ1-1, with D perhaps matching TRBD1 (6 bases). Germline CDR1 SGHRS, CDR2 YFSETQ. V lost 0 bases and J 1 base, leaving 10 bases between the germline ends. This CDR3 is 15 amino acids long. The chain's CDR3 is CASSLGGGTNTEAFF. DNA of the CDR3: TGCGCCAGCAGCTTGGGCGGGGGCACGAACACTGAAGCTTTCTTT. The full variable domain, with the rest looked up from reference TRBV5-1 and TRBJ1-1, is KAGVTQTPRYLIKTRGQQVTLSCSPISGHRSVSWYQQTPGQGLQFLFEYFSETQRNKGNFPGRFSGRQFSNSRSEMNVSTLELGDSALYLCASSLGGGTNTEAFFGQGTRLTVV.

V gene TRBV18 combines with J gene TRBJ2-5, with D unresolved. The V gene lost 2 bases and the J gene lost 3 bases, with 10 bases spanning the gap. The CDR3 consists of 14 residues. The germline V gene encodes CDR1 KGHSH and CDR2 LQKENI. CDR3 amino acids: CASSPAPTKETQYF. For the CDR3, the DNA is TGTGCCAGCTCACCAGCACCGACGAAAGAGACCCAGTACTTC.

The chain recombines TRBV29-1 with TRBJ1-2; the D gene is possibly TRBD1 (6 bases). The V end was cut by 8 bases, the J end by 0 bases, with 10 bases between. CDR1 SQVTM and CDR2 ANQGSEA come from the germline V gene. The CDR3 loop spans 12 amino acids. The CDR3 reads CSYDRSNYGYTF. In nucleotides, the CDR3 is TGCAGCTACGACAGGTCTAACTATGGCTACACCTTC.

This clonotype was recorded many times. The V call is TRBV7-3, the J call TRBJ2-7; D is possibly TRBD2 (6 bases). Deletions cut 5 bases from V and 2 bases from J, with 16 bases between. The CDR3 runs 15 residues. Germline V gene lookup returns CDR1 SGHTA and CDR2 FQGTGA. The CDR3, as DNA: TGTGCCAGCAGCCCCACCCCCGGAGGGGCCTACGAGCAGTACTTC. Encoded protein: CASSPTPGGAYEQYF.

This clonotype was recorded many times. The rearrangement uses TRBV20-1 and TRBJ1-1; D remains ambiguous. This CDR3 region has 11 residues. Germline values: CDR1 DFQATT, CDR2 SNEGSKA (reference sequence). The V end lost 3 bases, the J end lost 3 bases, and 5 bases lay between the germline ends. The CDR3 coding sequence is TGCAGTGCTAGCCACGACACTGAAGCTTTCTTT. Translated: CSASHDTEAFF.

This clonotype was seen more than once but under ten times. The junction and the germline gene differ at one end; a read error may be behind it. The chain couples TRBV18 to TRBJ1-1; D may be TRBD1 (5 bases). Per germline, CDR1 KGHSH and CDR2 LQKENI. The CDR3 spans 14 residues. Here the CDR3 DNA reads TGTGCCAGCTCCCCACAGGACCTCAAGGGTGAAGCTTTCTTT. It specifies CASSPQDLKGEAFF.